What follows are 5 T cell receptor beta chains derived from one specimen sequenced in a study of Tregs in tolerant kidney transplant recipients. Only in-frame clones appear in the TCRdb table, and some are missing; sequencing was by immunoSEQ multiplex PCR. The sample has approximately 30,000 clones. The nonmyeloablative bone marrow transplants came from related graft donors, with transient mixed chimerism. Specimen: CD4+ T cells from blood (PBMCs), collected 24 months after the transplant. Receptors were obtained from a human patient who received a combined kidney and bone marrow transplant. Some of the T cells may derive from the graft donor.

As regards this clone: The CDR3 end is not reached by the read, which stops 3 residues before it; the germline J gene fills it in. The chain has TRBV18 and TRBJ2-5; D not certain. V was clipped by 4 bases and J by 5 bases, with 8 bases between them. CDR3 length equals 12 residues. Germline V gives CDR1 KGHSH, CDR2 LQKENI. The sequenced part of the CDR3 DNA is TGTGCCAGCTCACAAAGCGAGGAGACC. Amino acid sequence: CASSQSEET. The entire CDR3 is CASSQSEETQYF.

The CDR3 bases that were read are TGTGCCAGCAGTTTAGGGGCCCGAGAA. Translated, it gives CASSLGARE. The full CDR3 sequence reads CASSLGAREAFF. The chain recombines TRBV12-3 or TRBV12-4 with TRBJ1-1; no reliable D call. The read comes to an end 3 residues before the CDR3 does, leaving the germline J gene to fill in the end. There are 12 residues in the CDR3.

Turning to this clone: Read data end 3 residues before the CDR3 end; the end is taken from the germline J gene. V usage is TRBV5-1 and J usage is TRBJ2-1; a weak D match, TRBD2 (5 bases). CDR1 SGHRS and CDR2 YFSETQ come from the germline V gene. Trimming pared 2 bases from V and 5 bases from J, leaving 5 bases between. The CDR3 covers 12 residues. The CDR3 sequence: CASSFGDNEQFF. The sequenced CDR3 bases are TGCGCCAGCAGCTTCGGGGACAATGAG.

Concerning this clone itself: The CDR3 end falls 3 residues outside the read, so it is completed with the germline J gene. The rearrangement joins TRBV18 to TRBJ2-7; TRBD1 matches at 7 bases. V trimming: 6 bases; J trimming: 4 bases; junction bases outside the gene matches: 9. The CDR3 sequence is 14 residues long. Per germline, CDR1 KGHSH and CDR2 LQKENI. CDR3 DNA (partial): TGTGCCAGCTCCTTACAGGGGTTACATTACGAG. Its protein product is CASSLQGLHYE. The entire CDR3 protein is CASSLQGLHYEQYF.

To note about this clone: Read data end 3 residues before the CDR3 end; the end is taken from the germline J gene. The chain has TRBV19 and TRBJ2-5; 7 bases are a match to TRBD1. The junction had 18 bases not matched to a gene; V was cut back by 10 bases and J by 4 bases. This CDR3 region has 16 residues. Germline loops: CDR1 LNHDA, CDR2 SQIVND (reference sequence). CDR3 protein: CATARLDLPGGETQYF. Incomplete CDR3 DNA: TGTGCCACCGCCCGATTGGACTTGCCAGGGGGAGAGACC.